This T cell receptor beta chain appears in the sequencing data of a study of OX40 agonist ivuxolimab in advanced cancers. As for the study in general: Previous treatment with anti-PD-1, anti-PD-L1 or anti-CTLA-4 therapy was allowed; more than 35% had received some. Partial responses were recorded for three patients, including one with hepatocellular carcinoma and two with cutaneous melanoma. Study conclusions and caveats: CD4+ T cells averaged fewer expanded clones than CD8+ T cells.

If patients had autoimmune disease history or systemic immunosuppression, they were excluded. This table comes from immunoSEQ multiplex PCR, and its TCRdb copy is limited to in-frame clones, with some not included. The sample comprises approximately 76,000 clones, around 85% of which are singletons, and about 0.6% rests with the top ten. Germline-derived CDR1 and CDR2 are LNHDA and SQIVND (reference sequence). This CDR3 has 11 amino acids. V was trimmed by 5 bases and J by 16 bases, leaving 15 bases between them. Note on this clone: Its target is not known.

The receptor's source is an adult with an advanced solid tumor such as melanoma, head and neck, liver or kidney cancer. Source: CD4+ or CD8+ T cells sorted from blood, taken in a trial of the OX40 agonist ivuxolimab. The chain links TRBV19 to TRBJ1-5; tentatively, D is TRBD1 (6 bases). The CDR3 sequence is CASSDGQPKHF. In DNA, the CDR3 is TGTGCCAGTAGTGATGGACAGCCCAAACATTTT.